This T cell receptor (beta chain) originates from a study of shared clonotypes between healthy human individuals. Points from the study as a whole: The study found lower generation probabilities in non-shared clonotypes than in those shared by all four donors.

Of note for this clone: Antigen: not known.

Naivety among CD8 cells was defined by CD45RO negativity and positive CCR7 selection, thereby excluding terminally differentiated effector memory CD45RA+ cells. Only Caucasian adults living in Nashville, Tennessee made up the donor group. Assay runs were performed at deep level. Profiling relied on immunoSEQ multiplex PCR, and the TCRdb table lists in-frame clones only, not all of them. The profile shows about 2.1 million clones, 85% to 95% of them singletons. The clonotype comes from a man between 18 and 29 years old in good health. Some clones in this sample may be carry-over from other donors' samples. The source material was naive CD8+ T cells from PBMCs.

The CDR3 loop reads CATKSGVGYYNEQFF. DNA for the CDR3: TGTGCCACCAAGTCGGGAGTAGGCTACTACAATGAGCAGTTCTTC. V gene TRBV15 combines with J gene TRBJ2-1, with D possibly TRBD2 on 6 matching bases. The CDR3 is 15 residues long. V lost 7 bases to trimming and J lost 3 bases, with 16 bases between them. The germline V gene has CDR1 LNHNV and CDR2 YYDKDF (reference sequence).